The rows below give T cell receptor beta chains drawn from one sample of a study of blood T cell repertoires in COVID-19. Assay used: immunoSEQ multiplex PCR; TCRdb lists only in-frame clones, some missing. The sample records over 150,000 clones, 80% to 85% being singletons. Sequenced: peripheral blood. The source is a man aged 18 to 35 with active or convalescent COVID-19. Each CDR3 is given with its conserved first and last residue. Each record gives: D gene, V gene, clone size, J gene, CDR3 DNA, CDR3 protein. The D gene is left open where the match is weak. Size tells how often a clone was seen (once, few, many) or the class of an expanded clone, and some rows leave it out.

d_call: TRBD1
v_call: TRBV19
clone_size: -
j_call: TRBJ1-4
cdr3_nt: TGTGCCAGTAGTATAATAGAACAGGGGAATGAAAAACTGTTTTTT
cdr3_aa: CASSIIEQGNEKLFF

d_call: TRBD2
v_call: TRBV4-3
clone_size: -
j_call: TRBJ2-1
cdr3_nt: TGCGCCAGCAGCCAAGGGATTCCGGGGACTAGCGGGAGAGGGAGTCTCAATGAGCAGTTCTTC
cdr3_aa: CASSQGIPGTSGRGSLNEQFF

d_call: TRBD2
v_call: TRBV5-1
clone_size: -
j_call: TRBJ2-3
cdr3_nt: TGCGCCAGCAGCTTGGAGGCGGGAGGGTTCACAGATACGCAGTATTTT
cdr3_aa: CASSLEAGGFTDTQYF

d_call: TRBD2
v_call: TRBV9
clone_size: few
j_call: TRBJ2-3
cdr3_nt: TGTGCCAGCAGCGTAGGTAAAGCGGGAACAGATACGCAGTATTTT
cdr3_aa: CASSVGKAGTDTQYF

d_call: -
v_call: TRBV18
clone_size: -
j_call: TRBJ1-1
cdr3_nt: TGTGCCAGCTCACCATCAGGTCAGGGAAACACTGAAGCTTTCTTT
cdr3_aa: CASSPSGQGNTEAFF

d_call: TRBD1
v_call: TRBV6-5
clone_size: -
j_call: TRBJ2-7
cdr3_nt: TGTGCCAGCAGTTACGGGTCGGGACAGGGCGGCGAGCAGTACTTC
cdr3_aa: CASSYGSGQGGEQYF

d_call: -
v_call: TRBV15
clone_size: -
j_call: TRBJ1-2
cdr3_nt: TGTGCCACCAGCAGTGACATCTATGGCTACACCTTC
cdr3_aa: CATSSDIYGYTF

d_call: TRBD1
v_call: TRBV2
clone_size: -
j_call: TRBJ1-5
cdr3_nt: TGTGCCAGCAAAGGAGACAGGGGTGAGAGTCAGCCCCAGCATTTT
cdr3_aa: CASKGDRGESQPQHF

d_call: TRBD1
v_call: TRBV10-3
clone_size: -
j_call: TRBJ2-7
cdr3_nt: TGTGCCATCAGAGGGACAGGGGCGGGGAACGAGCAGTACTTC
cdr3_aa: CAIRGTGAGNEQYF

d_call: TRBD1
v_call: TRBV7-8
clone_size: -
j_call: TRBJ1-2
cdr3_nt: TGTGCCAGCAGCTTAGGGAGACAGGGGGGCAACTATGGCTACACCTTC
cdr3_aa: CASSLGRQGGNYGYTF

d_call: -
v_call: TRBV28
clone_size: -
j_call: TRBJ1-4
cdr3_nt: TGTGCCAGCAGTTTTCTGCAGGGGCAACTGTTTTTT
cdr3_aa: CASSFLQGQLFF

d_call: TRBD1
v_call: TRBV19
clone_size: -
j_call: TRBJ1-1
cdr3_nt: TGTGCCAGTAGTAGATCGGGACAGGGGAACACTGAAGCTTTCTTT
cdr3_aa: CASSRSGQGNTEAFF

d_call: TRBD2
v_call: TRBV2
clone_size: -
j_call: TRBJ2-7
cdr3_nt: TGTGCCAGCAGTGTGCGGGGGACCTCCTACGAGCAGTACTTC
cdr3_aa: CASSVRGTSYEQYF

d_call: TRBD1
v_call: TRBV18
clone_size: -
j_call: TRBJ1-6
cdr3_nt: TGTGCCAGCTCACCACGGACAGGGGATAGTTCACCCCTCCACTTT
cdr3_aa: CASSPRTGDSSPLHF

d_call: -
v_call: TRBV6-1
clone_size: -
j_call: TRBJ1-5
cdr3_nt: TGTGCCAGCAGTGACAGGAGGGTTAATCAGCCCCAGCATTTT
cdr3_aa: CASSDRRVNQPQHF

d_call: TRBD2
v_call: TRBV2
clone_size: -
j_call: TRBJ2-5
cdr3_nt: TGTGCCAGCAGTGGGCTAACGGGGGGGGAAGAGACCCAGTACTTC
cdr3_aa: CASSGLTGGEETQYF

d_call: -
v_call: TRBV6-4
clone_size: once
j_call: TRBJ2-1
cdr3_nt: TGTGCCAGCAGTGAAGTAACCGGGTTGTACAATGAGCAGTTCTTC
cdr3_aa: CASSEVTGLYNEQFF

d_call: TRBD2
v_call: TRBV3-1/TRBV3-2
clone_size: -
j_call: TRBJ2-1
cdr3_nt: TGTGCCAGCAGCCATTTCCTAGCGGTCTCCTACAATGAGCAGTTCTTC
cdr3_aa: CASSHFLAVSYNEQFF

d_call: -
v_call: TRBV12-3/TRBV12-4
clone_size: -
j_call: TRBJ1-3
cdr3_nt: TGTGCCAATATCTCTGGAAACACCATATATTTT
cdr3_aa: CANISGNTIYF

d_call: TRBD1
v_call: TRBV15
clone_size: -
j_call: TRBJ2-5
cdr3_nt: TGTGCCACCAGCAGAGAAGATACCGGGACAGGGGGGAGGCTGTACTTC
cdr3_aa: CATSREDTGTGGRLYF

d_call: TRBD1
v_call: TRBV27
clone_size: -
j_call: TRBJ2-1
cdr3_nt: TGTGCCAGCAGTCCCTCACAGGGGATCTACAATGAGCAGTTCTTC
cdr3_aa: CASSPSQGIYNEQFF

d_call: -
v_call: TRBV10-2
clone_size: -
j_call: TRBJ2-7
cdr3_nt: TGCGCCAGCAGTGATCTATCCGCCCGCTCCTACGAGCAGTACTTC
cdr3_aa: CASSDLSARSYEQYF

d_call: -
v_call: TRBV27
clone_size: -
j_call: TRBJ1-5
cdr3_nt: TGTGCCACCCAACCCCATTCGGTAGGGGGTCGGGGTCAGCCCCAGCATTTT
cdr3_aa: CATQPHSVGGRGQPQHF

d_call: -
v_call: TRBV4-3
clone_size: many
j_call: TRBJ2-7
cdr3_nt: TGCGCCAGCAGCCTTAAGATAACAGGCGGCGAGCAGTACTTC
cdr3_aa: CASSLKITGGEQYF

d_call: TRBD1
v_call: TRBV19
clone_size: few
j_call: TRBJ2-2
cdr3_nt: TGTGCCTCAGCCCCGGACAGGGGAAGGCGCACCGGGGAGCTGTTTTTT
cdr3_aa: CASAPDRGRRTGELFF

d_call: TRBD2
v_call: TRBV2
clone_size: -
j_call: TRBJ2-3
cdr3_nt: TGTGCCAGCAGAGCCCTAGCGGGAAGTGGAGATACGCAGTATTTT
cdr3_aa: CASRALAGSGDTQYF

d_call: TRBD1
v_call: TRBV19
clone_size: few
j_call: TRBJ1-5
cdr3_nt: TGTGCCAGTAGTATTGGACAGGGGGCCAATCAGCCCCAGCATTTT
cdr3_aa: CASSIGQGANQPQHF

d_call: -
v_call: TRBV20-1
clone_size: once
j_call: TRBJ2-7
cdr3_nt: TGCAGTGCTACCTATACCTACGAGCAGTACTTC
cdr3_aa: CSATYTYEQYF

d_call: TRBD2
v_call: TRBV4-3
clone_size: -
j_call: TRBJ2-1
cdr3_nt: TGCGCCAGCAGCCAAGTTGTTCGTAGCGGGAAATACAATGAGCAGTTCTTC
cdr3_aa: CASSQVVRSGKYNEQFF

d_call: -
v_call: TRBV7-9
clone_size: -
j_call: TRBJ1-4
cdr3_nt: TGTGCCAGCAGCCCTCGGAGTTCTAATGAAAAACTGTTTTTT
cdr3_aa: CASSPRSSNEKLFF

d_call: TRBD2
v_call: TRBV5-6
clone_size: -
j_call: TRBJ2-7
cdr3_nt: TGTGCCAGCAGCTACCCGGGACTAGCGGGTCCCGAGCAGTACTTC
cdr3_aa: CASSYPGLAGPEQYF

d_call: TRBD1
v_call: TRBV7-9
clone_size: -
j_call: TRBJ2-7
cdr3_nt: TGTGCCAGCAGCCGACAGGGGGCATACGAGCAGTACTTC
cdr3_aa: CASSRQGAYEQYF

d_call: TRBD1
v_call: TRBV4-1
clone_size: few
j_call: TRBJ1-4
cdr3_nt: TGCGCCAGCAGCCAAGAATTGGGAAGGGGGCTTCGGGAAAAACTGTTTTTT
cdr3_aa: CASSQELGRGLREKLFF

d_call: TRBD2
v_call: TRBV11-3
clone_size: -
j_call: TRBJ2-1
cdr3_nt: TGTGCCAGCAGCTTAGATAGGTCTAGCGGGAGGCTCAAGGGCTACAATGAGCAGTTCTTC
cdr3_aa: CASSLDRSSGRLKGYNEQFF

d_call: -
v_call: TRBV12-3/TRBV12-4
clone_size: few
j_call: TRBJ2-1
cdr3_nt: TGTGCCAGCAGCCCTTCTACCTACAATGAGCAGTTCTTC
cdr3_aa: CASSPSTYNEQFF

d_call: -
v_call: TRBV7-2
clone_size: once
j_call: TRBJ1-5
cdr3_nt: TGTGCCAGCAGCTTAGGACAGGCGATGGGGCAGCCCCAGCATTTT
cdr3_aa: CASSLGQAMGQPQHF